This TCR beta chain was found in a study of CD8+ T cells in alopecia areata. On the study more broadly: Severity among treated patients was scored by the percentage of scalp area affected.

A word on this clone: Its cognate antigen is unknown.

Reverse transcription of extracted RNA yielded cDNA, which provided the sequencing template. Profiling relied on immunoSEQ multiplex PCR, and the TCRdb table lists in-frame clones only, not all of them. The top ten hold about 1.6% of the sample, which has some 220,000 clones, more than 45% seen once. Overall study findings and caveats: The study found higher clonality in lesional than normal scalp, especially in alopecia totalis/universalis. Among patients, TCR sharing was less clear than in mice, a difference possibly due in part to HLA diversity in the patient population.

This CDR3 spans 13 amino acids. V dropped 4 bases and J dropped 0 bases, with 7 bases sitting between them. The germline gives CDR1 MNHNS, CDR2 SASEGT. The sample's treatment: oral pan-JAK inhibitor, 5-10 mg twice daily. PBMCs served as the source from which CD4+ and CD8+ T cells were sorted. The specimen comprised CD4+ T cells sorted from blood, sampled at week 4, from a patient treated with tofacitinib. This chain uses TRBV6-1 with TRBJ2-7; no clear D gene. The clonotype was recovered from a human donor with alopecia areata. The CDR3 protein is CASSGVNSYEQYF. For the CDR3, the DNA is TGTGCCAGCAGTGGAGTGAACTCCTACGAGCAGTACTTC.